The rows below give T cell receptor beta chains drawn from one sample of a study of cytomegalovirus exposure and HLA in healthy donors. Sequenced by immunoSEQ multiplex PCR; TCRdb stores in-frame clones only, minus some. The data contain around 52,000 clones, approximately 85% of them singletons. Sequencing was carried out using PBMCs. Receptors were obtained from a young woman in good health and CMV-seronegative. Both conserved end residues are part of each CDR3. Fields, in order: J gene, V gene, clone size, D gene, CDR3 protein, CDR3 DNA. D genes are given only for firm matches. Clone size is shown for a subset of rows, as once, few, many or a class of expanded clone.

>TRBJ2-3|TRBV18|few|-
CASSLGHLTDTQYF
TGTGCCAGCTCACTCGGACACCTCACAGATACGCAGTATTTT
>TRBJ1-5|TRBV6-5|few|TRBD1
CASSGGQGYNQPQHF
TGTGCCAGCAGTGGGGGACAGGGTTACAATCAGCCCCAGCATTTT
>TRBJ1-3|TRBV28|once|-
CASSERERAIYF
TGTGCCAGCAGTGAGCGGGAAAGGGCCATATATTTT
>TRBJ2-1|TRBV7-2|-|-
CASSLVGSANPYYNEQFF
TGTGCCAGCAGCTTAGTAGGTAGCGCCAACCCCTATTACAATGAGCAGTTCTTC
>TRBJ1-5|TRBV2|-|-
CASSGTDYQPQHF
TGTGCCAGCAGTGGGACAGACTATCAGCCCCAGCATTTT
>TRBJ1-2|TRBV6-5|-|-
CATALEGVRGYTF
TGTGCCACCGCCTTGGAAGGGGTGAGGGGCTACACCTTC
>TRBJ2-2|TRBV2|-|TRBD2
CATALAGGTGELFF
TGTGCCACGGCGCTAGCGGGAGGCACCGGGGAGCTGTTTTTT
>TRBJ2-3|TRBV4-3|-|TRBD1
CASSQDHGAGGHGTDTQYF
TGCGCCAGCAGCCAAGATCATGGGGCAGGGGGACACGGCACAGATACGCAGTATTTT
>TRBJ2-7|TRBV11-2|-|TRBD2
CASSFGLAGSYEQYF
TGTGCCAGCAGCTTCGGACTAGCGGGATCCTACGAGCAGTACTTC
>TRBJ1-2|TRBV11-2|-|-
CASSQEGGVGYTF
TGTGCCAGCAGCCAAGAGGGGGGGGTGGGCTACACCTTC
>TRBJ1-2|TRBV5-5|-|-
CASSPDGGGYGYTF
TGTGCCAGCAGCCCTGATGGGGGCGGCTATGGCTACACCTTC
>TRBJ1-2|TRBV5-5|-|-
CASSLGSGKYGYTF
TGTGCCAGCAGCTTGGGGTCAGGGAAGTATGGCTACACCTTC
>TRBJ2-2|TRBV1|-|-
CTSSQEKLYTGELFF
TGCACCAGCAGCCAAGAGAAGCTTTACACCGGGGAGCTGTTTTTT
>TRBJ1-5|TRBV10-3|-|-
CAISESKRVQHF
TGTGCCATCAGTGAGTCGAAACGGGTCCAGCATTTT
>TRBJ2-6|TRBV2|-|-
CASSELRGPHGANVLTF
TGTGCCAGCAGTGAACTAAGGGGCCCCCATGGGGCCAACGTCCTGACTTTC
>TRBJ2-2|TRBV5-6|-|TRBD2
CASSLVSGRPETGELFF
TGTGCCAGCAGCTTGGTCAGCGGGAGGCCCGAGACCGGGGAGCTGTTTTTT
>TRBJ2-5|TRBV9|-|TRBD2
CASSDVASGQETQYF
TGTGCCAGCAGCGACGTGGCTAGCGGTCAAGAGACCCAGTACTTC
>TRBJ2-1|TRBV11-2|-|-
CASSLRTGGNEQFF
TGTGCCAGCAGCCTCCGTACGGGTGGGAATGAGCAGTTCTTC
>TRBJ2-3|TRBV9|-|-
CASSLTDTQYF
TGTGCCAGCAGTCTTACAGATACGCAGTATTTT
>TRBJ2-1|TRBV6-4|-|TRBD2
CASSDEGLAGSEQFF
TGTGCCAGCAGTGACGAGGGACTAGCGGGATCTGAGCAGTTCTTC